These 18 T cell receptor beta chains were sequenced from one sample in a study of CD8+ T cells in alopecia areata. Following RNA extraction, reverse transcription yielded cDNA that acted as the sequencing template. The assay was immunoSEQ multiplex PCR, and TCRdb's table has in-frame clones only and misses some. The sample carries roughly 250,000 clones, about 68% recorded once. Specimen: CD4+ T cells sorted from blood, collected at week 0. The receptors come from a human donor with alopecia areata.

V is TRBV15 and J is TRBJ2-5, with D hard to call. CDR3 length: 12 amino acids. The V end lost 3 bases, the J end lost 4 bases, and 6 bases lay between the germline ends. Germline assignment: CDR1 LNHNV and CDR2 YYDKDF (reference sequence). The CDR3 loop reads CATSRATETQYF. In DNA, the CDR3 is TGTGCCACCAGCAGGGCAACAGAGACCCAGTACTTC. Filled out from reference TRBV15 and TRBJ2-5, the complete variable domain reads DAMVIQNPRYQVTQFGKPVTLSCSQTLNHNVMYWYQQKSSQAPKLLFHYYDKDFNNEADTPDNFQSRRPNTSFCFLDIRSPGLGDTAMYLCATSRATETQYFGPGTRLLVL.

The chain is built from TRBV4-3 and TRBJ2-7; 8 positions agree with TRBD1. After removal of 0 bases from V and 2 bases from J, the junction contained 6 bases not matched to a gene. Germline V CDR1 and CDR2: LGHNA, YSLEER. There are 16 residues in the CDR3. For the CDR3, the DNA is TGCGCCAGCAGCCAAGAGTGGCAGGGGGCCACCTACGAGCAGTACTTC. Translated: CASSQEWQGATYEQYF.

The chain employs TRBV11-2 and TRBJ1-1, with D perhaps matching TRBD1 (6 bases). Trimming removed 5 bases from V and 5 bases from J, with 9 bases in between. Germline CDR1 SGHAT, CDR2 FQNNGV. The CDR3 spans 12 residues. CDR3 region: CASSPRGTEAFF. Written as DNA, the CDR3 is TGTGCCAGCAGCCCTAGGGGGACTGAAGCTTTCTTT.

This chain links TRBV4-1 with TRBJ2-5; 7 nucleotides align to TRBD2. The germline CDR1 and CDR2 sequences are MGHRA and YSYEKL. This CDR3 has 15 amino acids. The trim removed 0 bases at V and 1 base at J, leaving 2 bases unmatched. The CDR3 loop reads CASSQEWGGQETQYF. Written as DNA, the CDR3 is TGCGCCAGCAGCCAAGAGTGGGGGGGCCAAGAGACCCAGTACTTC.

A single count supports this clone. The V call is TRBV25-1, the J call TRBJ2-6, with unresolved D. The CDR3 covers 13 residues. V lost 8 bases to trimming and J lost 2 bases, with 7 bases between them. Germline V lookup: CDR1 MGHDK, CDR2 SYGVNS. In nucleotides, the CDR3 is TGTGCCAGCGCGCTTACTGGGGCCAACGTCCTGACTTTC. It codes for CASALTGANVLTF.

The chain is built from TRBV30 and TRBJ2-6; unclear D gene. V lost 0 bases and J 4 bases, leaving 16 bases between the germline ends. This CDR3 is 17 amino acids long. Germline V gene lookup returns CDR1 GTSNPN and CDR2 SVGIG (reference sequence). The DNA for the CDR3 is TGTGCCTGGAGTGTTCGTCCGCTGTGGACCGGGGCCAACGTCCTGACTTTC. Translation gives CAWSVRPLWTGANVLTF.

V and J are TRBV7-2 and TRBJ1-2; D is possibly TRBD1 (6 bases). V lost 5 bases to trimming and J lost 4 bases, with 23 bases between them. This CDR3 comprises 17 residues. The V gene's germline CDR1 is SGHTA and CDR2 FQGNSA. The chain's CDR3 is CASSQQGRTAPSYGYTF. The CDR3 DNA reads TGTGCCAGCAGCCAGCAGGGGCGGACAGCTCCTTCCTATGGCTACACCTTC.

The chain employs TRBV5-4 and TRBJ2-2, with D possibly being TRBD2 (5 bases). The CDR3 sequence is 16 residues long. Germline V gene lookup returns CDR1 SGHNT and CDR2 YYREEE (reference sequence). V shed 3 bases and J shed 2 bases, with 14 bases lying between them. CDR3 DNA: TGTGCCAGCAGCTCAGCGGACGGGCACAACACCGGGGAGCTGTTTTTT. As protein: CASSSADGHNTGELFF.

CDR3 DNA sequence: TGTGCCAGCAGTTCCGGGACAGCTTCGTCCAACTATGGCTACACCTTC. Translated: CASSSGTASSNYGYTF. V is TRBV7-9 and J is TRBJ1-2; TRBD1 agrees at 7 bases. CDR1 SEHNR and CDR2 FQNEAQ come from the germline V gene (reference sequence). The J segment lost 2 bases and the V segment lost 6 bases, leaving 12 bases of the junction unmatched. This CDR3 is built from 16 residues. Drawing the rest from reference TRBV7-9 and TRBJ1-2, the complete variable domain is DTGVSQNPRHKITKRGQNVTFRCDPISEHNRLYWYRQTLGQGPEFLTYFQNEAQLEKSRLLSDRFSAERPKGSFSTLEIQRTEQGDSAMYLCASSSGTASSNYGYTFGSGTRLTVV.

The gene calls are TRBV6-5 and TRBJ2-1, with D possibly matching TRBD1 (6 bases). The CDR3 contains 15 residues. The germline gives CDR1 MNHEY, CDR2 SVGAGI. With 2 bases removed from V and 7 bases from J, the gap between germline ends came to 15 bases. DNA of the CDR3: TGTGCCAGCAGTTACCCACAGGGTAATCGGAATGAGCAGTTCTTC. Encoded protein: CASSYPQGNRNEQFF.

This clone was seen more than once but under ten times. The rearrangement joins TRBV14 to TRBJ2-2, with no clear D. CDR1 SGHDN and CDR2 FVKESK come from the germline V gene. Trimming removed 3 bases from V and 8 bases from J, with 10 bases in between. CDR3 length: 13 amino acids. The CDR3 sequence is CASSQTTLGELFF. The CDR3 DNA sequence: TGTGCCAGCAGCCAGACCACGTTAGGGGAGCTGTTTTTT. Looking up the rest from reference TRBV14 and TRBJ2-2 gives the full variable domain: EAGVTQFPSHSVIEKGQTVTLRCDPISGHDNLYWYRRVMGKEIKFLLHFVKESKQDESGMPNNRFLAERTGGTYSTLKVQPAELEDSGVYFCASSQTTLGELFFGEGSRLTVL.

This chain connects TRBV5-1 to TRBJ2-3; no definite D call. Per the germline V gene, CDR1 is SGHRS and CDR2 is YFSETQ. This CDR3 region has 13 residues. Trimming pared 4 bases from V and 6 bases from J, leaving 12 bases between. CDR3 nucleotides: TGCGCCAGCAGCCAGTCGTCCGGGGATACGCAGTATTTT. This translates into CASSQSSGDTQYF. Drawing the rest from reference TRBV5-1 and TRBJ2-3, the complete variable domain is KAGVTQTPRYLIKTRGQQVTLSCSPISGHRSVSWYQQTPGQGLQFLFEYFSETQRNKGNFPGRFSGRQFSNSRSEMNVSTLELGDSALYLCASSQSSGDTQYFGPGTRLTVL.

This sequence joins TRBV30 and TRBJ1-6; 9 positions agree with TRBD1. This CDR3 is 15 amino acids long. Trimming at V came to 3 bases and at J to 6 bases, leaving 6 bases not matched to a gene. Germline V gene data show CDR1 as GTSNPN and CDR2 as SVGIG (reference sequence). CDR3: CAWRGRDRVNSPLHF. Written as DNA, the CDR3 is TGTGCCTGGAGGGGCCGGGACAGGGTTAATTCACCCCTCCACTTT. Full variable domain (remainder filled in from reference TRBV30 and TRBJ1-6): SQTIHQWPATLVQPVGSPLSLECTVEGTSNPNLYWYRQAAGRGLQLLFYSVGIGQISSEVPQNLSASRPQDRQFILSSKKLLLSDSGFYLCAWRGRDRVNSPLHFGNGTRLTVT.

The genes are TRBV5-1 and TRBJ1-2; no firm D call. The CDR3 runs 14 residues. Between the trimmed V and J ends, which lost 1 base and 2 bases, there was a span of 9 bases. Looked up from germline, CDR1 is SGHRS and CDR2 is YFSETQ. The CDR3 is CASSLSGGNYGYTF. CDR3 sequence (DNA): TGCGCCAGCAGCTTGTCAGGAGGAAACTATGGCTACACCTTC.

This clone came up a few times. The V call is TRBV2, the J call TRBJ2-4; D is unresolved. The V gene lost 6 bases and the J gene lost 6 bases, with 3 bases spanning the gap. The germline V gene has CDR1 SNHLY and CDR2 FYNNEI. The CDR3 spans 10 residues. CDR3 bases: TGTGCCAGCAGATTAAACATTCAGTACTTC. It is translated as CASRLNIQYF. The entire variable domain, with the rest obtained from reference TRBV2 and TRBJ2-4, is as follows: EPEVTQTPSHQVTQMGQEVILRCVPISNHLYFYWYRQILGQKVEFLVSFYNNEISEKSEIFDDQFSVERPDGSNFTLKIRSTKLEDSAMYFCASRLNIQYFGAGTRLSVL.

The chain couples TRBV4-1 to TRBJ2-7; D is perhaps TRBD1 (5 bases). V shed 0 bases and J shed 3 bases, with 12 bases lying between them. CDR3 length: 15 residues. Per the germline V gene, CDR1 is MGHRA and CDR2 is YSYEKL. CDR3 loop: CASSQEAGRLYEQYF. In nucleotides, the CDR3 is TGCGCCAGCAGCCAAGAGGCAGGGCGCCTCTACGAGCAGTACTTC.

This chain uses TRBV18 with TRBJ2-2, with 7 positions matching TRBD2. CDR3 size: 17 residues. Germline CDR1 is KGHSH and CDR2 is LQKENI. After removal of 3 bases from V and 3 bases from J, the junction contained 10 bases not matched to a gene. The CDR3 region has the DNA TGTGCCAGCTCACCCGTTTCAGGTGCGGGGGACACCGGGGAGCTGTTTTTT. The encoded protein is CASSPVSGAGDTGELFF.

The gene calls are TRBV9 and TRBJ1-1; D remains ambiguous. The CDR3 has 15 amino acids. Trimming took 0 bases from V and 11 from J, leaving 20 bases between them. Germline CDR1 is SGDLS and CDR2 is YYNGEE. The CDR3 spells CASSVVRALNTGAFF. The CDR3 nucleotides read TGTGCCAGCAGCGTAGTGCGGGCTTTAAACACTGGGGCTTTCTTT.